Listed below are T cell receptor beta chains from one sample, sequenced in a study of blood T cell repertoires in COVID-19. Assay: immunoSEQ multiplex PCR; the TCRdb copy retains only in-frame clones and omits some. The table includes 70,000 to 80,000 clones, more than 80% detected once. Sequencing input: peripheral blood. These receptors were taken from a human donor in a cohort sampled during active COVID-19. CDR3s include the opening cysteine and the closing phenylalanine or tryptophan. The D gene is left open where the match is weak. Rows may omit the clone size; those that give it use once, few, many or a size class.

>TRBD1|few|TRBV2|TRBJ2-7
CASSRQGQGYEQYF
TGTGCCAGCAGCCGACAGGGGCAGGGCTACGAGCAGTACTTC
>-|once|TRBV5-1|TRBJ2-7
CASSRVGGISTYEQYF
TGCGCCAGCAGTCGAGTGGGGGGAATCTCGACCTACGAGCAGTACTTC
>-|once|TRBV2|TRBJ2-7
CASSQGYEQYF
TGTGCCAGCAGTCAGGGGTACGAGCAGTACTTC
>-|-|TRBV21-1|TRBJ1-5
CASSKALPLDSVNQPQHF
TGTGCCAGCAGCAAAGCCCTCCCCTTGGACAGCGTTAATCAGCCCCAGCATTTT
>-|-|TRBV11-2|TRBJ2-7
CASSQPRGEQYF
TGTGCCAGCAGCCAACCCCGGGGCGAGCAGTACTTC
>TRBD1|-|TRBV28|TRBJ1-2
CASFQGGQGNYGYTF
TGTGCCAGCTTTCAAGGGGGACAGGGTAACTATGGCTACACCTTC
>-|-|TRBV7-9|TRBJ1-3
CASSQPGTGGAKDTIYF
TGTGCCAGCAGCCAACCCGGAACTGGGGGCGCGAAGGACACCATATATTTT
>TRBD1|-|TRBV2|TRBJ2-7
CASSAGQGLRQYF
TGTGCCAGCAGTGCCGGACAGGGTTTGCGTCAGTACTTC
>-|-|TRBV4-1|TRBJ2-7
CASSQAPPASGSYEQYF
TGCGCCAGCAGCCAAGCCCCCCCGGCGTCAGGAAGCTACGAGCAGTACTTC
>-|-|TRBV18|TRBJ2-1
CASSPRLDYNEQFF
TGTGCCAGCTCACCTCGACTAGACTACAATGAGCAGTTCTTC
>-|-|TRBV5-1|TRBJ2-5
CASSEAQQETQYF
TGCGCCAGCAGTGAAGCGCAACAAGAGACCCAGTACTTC
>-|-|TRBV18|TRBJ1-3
CASSPLARGRNTIYF
TGTGCCAGCTCACCACTCGCCCGGGGTAGAAACACCATATATTTT
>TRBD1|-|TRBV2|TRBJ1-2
CASTGQGKNGYTF
TGTGCCAGCACGGGACAGGGAAAAAATGGCTACACCTTC
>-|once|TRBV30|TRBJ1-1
CAWSVTGENTEAFF
TGTGCCTGGAGTGTAACAGGAGAGAACACTGAAGCTTTCTTT
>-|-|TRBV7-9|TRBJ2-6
CASSPRQVAGANVLTF
TGTGCCAGCAGCCCCAGACAGGTCGCGGGGGCCAACGTCCTGACTTTC
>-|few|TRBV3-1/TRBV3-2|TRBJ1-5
CASSQDRGVNQPQHF
TGTGCCAGCAGCCAAGACAGGGGAGTCAATCAGCCCCAGCATTTT
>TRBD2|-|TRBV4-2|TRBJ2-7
CASSPGTSGGTAYEQYF
TGTGCCAGCAGCCCTGGGACTAGCGGGGGGACCGCCTACGAGCAGTACTTC
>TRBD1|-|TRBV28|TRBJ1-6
CAAVSGQEYNSPLHF
TGTGCCGCCGTCTCCGGACAGGAGTATAATTCACCCCTCCACTTT
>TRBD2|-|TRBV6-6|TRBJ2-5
CASSLGTSGATRETQYF
TGTGCCAGCAGTCTCGGGACTAGCGGGGCAACGAGGGAGACCCAGTACTTC
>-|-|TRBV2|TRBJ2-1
CASSVRPGSGEQFF
TGTGCCAGCAGTGTAAGACCGGGATCGGGTGAGCAGTTCTTC